Given below is one T cell receptor beta chain in context. No antigen is known for it. The conserved closing phenylalanine or tryptophan is absent in this CDR3, likely reflecting a read error. The researchers produced TCR beta cDNA from approximately 550 ng total RNA with a constant-region primer. Libraries for TCR beta were built through three nested multiplex PCR rounds, which together made up a slightly modified ARM-PCR procedure. A C-beta reverse primer was combined with TRBV1-TRBV30 forward primers in the first two PCR rounds, and each round had about 10 cycles. In TCRdb, the multiplex PCR reads were re-called with MiXCR into one record per CDR3 protein. Here the sample spans around 26,000 distinct CDR3 sequences, around 79% being singletons. The data were obtained in a study of tumor-infiltrating lymphocytes in primary liver carcinoma. J lost 1 base, V lost 6 bases, and 10 bases had no gene match. Germline V gene data show CDR1 as MNHEY and CDR2 as SVGEGT. This CDR3 spans 16 amino acids.

The source material, about 19-30 mg of unsorted bulk tissue, was used to co-extract RNA and DNA. There were five separate regions sampled from each tumor. Findings of the study overall: It was observed that only about 8-25% of the top clones appeared in every one of the five tumor regions. Pairs of tumor regions overlapped more than tumor-adjacent and tumor-blood pairs did.

This chain uses TRBV6-2 or TRBV6-3 with TRBJ1-1; 8 bases map to TRBD1. The source of this sequence is a man aged 35 to 55 with primary liver carcinoma and hepatitis B virus infection. Input material: liver tumor tissue from sampling region 3. Stated subset: tumor region T3, left-lateral pole. The CDR3 DNA follows: TGTGCCAGCAGCCTCAACATACAGGGGGAGAACACTGAAGCTTTCTCT. Translated: CASSLNIQGENTEAFS.